Described below is a single T cell receptor beta chain sequence and its context. This clonotype has ten or more counts. Its antigen is unknown. No base qualities exist here, and no much larger clone lies one base off it. Libraries were constructed by PCR. The sequencer listed for this sample is Illumina HiSeq 2500. Molecular barcoding was employed in the preparation of TCR libraries, with unique molecular identifiers being used to normalize TCRbeta repertoire quantification. The public reads were run again by TCRdb, first through fastp at Q25 and then through MiXCR, and only productive beta chains were kept. Rows are unified per CDR3 protein, each entry keeping the most common DNA and genes. In all, the sample holds about 240,000 distinct CDR3 sequences, and around 12% of those were seen once. The ten largest clones add up to 2% to 3% of the sample. This specimen belongs to a study of T-cell reconstitution after alpha-beta-depleted transplantation in children listed by TCRdb under 2016. Regarding the complete study: Using TCR repertoire profiling, the study followed T-cell immune reconstitution in a quantitative way in children after TCRalphabeta/CD19-depleted allogeneic hematopoietic cell transplantation.

In the germline V gene (reference sequence), CDR1 corresponds to DFQATT and CDR2 to SNEGSKA. Trimming costs V 5 bases and J 7 bases, and their ends lie 26 bases apart. The CDR3 holds 17 amino acids from the cysteine to the phenylalanine. Only CDR3 DNA remains: 51 bases, in frame from the first base. In this chain, TRBV20-1 is recombined with TRBJ2-2, and the D gene may be TRBD1, 5 bases matching. Here the sequenced sample was PBMCs from the stem cell graft donor, taken from the stem cell graft. The TCR was taken from a human donor who donated a stem cell graft to a child with acute lymphoblastic leukemia. The DNA sequence is as follows: TGCAGTGCTGGGGTGAGACAGAGCCCAGTCCCTATCGGGGAGCTGTTTTTT. Its translation reads: CSAGVRQSPVPIGELFF.